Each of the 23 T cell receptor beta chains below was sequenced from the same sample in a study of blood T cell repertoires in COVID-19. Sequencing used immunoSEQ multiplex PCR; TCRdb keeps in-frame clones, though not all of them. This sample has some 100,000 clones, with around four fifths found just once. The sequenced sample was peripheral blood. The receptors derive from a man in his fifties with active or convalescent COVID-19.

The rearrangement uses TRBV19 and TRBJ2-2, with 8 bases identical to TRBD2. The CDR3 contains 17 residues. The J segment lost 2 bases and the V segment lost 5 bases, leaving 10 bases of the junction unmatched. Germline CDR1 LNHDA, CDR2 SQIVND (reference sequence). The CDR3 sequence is CASSGITGRANTGELFF. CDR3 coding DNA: TGTGCCAGTAGTGGGATAACCGGGAGGGCCAACACCGGGGAGCTGTTTTTT.

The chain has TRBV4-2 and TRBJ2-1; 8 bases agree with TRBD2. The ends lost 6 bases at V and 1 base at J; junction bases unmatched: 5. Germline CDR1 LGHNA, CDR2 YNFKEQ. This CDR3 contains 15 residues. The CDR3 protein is CASSPGLVSYNEQFF. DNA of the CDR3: TGTGCCAGCAGTCCGGGACTAGTATCCTACAATGAGCAGTTCTTC.

The CDR3 is CASSNTGVRNSPLHF. CDR3 DNA sequence: TGTGCCAGTAGTAACACAGGGGTCCGTAATTCACCCCTCCACTTT. The gene calls are TRBV19 and TRBJ1-6, with 7 bases identical to TRBD1. The ends lost 4 bases at V and 6 bases at J; junction bases unmatched: 6. This CDR3 contains 15 residues. Germline CDR1 LNHDA, CDR2 SQIVND (reference sequence).

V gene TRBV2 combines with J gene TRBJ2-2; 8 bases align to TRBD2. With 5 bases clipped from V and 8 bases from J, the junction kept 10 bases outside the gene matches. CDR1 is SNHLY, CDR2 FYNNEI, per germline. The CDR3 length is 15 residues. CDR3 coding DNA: TGTGCCAGCAGTCCCGTGCCGGGAGGGGTTGGGGAGCTGTTTTTT. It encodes CASSPVPGGVGELFF.

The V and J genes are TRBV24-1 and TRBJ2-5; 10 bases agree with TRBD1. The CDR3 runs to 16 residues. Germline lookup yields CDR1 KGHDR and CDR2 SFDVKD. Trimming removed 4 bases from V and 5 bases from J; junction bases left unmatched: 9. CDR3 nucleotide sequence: TGTGCCACCAGTGACATCCCGACAGGGGGCTGGGAGACCCAGTACTTC. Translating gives CATSDIPTGGWETQYF.

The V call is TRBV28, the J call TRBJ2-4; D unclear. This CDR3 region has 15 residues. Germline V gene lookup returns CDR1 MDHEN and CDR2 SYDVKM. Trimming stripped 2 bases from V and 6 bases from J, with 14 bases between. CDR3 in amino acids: CASSLEARPLNIQYF. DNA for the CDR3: TGTGCCAGCAGTTTAGAGGCACGGCCCTTAAACATTCAGTACTTC.

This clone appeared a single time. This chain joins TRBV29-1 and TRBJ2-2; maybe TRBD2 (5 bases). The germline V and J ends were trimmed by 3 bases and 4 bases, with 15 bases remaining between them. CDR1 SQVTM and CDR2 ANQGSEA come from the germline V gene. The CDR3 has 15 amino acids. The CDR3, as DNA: TGCAGCGTTGACGGCGTGGCGGGCACCACCGGGGAGCTGTTTTTT. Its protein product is CSVDGVAGTTGELFF.

CDR3 nucleotide sequence: TGTGCCAGCTCACGGGCAGTGGACACTGAAGCTTTCTTT. This encodes CASSRAVDTEAFF. The chain combines TRBV18 with TRBJ1-1, with D unclear. Trimming took 4 bases from V and 3 from J, leaving 9 bases between them. From germline, CDR1 is KGHSH and CDR2 LQKENI. The CDR3 totals 13 residues.

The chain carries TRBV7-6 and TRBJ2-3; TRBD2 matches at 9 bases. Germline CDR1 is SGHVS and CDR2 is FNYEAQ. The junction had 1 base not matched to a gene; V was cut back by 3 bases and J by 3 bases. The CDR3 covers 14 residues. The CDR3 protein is CASSFSGRTDTQYF. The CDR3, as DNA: TGTGCCAGCAGCTTTAGCGGGAGAACAGATACGCAGTATTTT. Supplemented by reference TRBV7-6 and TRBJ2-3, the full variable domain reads GAGVSQSPRYKVTKRGQDVALRCDPISGHVSLYWYRQALGQGPEFLTYFNYEAQQDKSGLPNDRFSAERPEGSISTLTIQRTEQRDSAMYRCASSFSGRTDTQYFGPGTRLTVL.

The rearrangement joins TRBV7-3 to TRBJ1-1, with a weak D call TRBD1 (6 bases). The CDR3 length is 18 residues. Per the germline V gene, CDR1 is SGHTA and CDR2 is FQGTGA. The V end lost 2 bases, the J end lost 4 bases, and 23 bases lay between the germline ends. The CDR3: CASSLAPLTGDFFTEAFF. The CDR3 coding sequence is TGTGCCAGCAGCTTAGCCCCTCTGACAGGAGACTTCTTCACTGAAGCTTTCTTT.

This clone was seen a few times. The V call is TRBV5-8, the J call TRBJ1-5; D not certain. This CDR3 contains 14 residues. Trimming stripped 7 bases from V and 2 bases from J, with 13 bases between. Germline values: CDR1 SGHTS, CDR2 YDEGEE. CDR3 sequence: CASGSGRGNQPQHF. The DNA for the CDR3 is TGTGCCAGCGGTAGCGGTCGTGGCAATCAGCCCCAGCATTTT.

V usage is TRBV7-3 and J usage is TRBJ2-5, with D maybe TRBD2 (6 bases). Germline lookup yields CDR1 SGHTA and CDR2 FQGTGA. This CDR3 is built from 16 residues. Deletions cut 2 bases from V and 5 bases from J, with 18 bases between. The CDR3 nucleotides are TGTGCCAGCAGCTTAGTCGGTGCGGGGAGCATGGAGACCCAGTACTTC. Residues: CASSLVGAGSMETQYF.

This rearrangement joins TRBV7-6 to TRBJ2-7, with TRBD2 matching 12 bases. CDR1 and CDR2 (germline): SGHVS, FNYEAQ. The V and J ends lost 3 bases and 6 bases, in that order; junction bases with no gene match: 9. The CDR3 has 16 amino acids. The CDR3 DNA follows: TGTGCCAGCAGCTTGGGCGGGACTAGCGGGTACTCCGAGCAGTACTTC. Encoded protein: CASSLGGTSGYSEQYF.

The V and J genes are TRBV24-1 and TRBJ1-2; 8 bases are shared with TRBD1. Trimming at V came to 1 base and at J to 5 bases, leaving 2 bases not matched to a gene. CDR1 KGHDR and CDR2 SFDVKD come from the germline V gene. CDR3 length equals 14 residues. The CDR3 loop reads CATSDFRQGYGYTF. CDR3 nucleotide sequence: TGTGCCACCAGTGATTTTCGACAGGGGTATGGCTACACCTTC.

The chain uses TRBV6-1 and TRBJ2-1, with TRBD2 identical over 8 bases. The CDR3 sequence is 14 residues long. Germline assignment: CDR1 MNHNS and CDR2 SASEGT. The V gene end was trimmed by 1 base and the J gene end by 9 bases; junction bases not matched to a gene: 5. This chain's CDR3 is CASSEGTSGGEQFF. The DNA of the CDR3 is TGTGCCAGCAGTGAAGGAACTAGCGGTGGTGAGCAGTTCTTC.

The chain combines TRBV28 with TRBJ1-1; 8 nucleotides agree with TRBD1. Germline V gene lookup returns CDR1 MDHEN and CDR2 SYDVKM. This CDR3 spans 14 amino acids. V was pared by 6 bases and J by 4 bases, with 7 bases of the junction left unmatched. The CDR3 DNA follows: TGTGCCAGCAGGTTTCAGGGGGCGTTCACTGAAGCTTTCTTT. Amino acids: CASRFQGAFTEAFF.

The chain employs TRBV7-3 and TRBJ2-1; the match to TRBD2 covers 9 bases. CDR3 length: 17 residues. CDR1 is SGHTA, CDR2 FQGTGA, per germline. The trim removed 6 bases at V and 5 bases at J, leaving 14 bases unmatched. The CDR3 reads CASRFSRREGRDNEQFF. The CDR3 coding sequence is TGTGCCAGCAGATTTTCACGGCGGGAGGGCCGGGACAATGAGCAGTTCTTC.

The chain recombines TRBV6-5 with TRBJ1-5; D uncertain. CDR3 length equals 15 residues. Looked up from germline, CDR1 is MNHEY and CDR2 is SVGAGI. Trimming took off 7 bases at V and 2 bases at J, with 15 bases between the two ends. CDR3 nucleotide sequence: TGTGCCAGCAAATATCCAGGCATAGGCAATCAGCCCCAGCATTTT. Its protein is CASKYPGIGNQPQHF.

The CDR3 is CASSEVGGRVGTSGRNEQFF. Written as DNA, the CDR3 is TGTGCCAGCAGTGAAGTAGGGGGAAGAGTGGGGACTAGCGGGAGGAATGAGCAGTTCTTC. This chain joins TRBV2 and TRBJ2-1, with 15 bases identical to TRBD2. CDR1 is SNHLY, CDR2 FYNNEI, per germline. The CDR3 runs to 20 residues. With V trimmed by 1 base and J by 7 bases, 14 bases remained unmatched.

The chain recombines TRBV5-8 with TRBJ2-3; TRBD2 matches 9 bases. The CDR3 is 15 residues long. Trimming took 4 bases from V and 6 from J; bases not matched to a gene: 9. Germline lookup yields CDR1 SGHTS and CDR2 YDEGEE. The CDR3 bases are TGTGCCAGCAGCCCTTCGGTAGCGGGAGCCGATACGCAGTATTTT. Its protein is CASSPSVAGADTQYF.

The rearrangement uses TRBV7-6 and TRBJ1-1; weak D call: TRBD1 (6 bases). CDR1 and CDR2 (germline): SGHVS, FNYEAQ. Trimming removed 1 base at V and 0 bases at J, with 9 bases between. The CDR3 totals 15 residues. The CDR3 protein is CASSLGTDMNTEAFF. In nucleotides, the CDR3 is TGTGCCAGCAGCTTAGGGACAGACATGAACACTGAAGCTTTCTTT.

The CDR3 here is CASSFGFGQGLYGEQYF. Written as DNA, the CDR3 is TGTGCCAGCAGTTTTGGATTCGGACAGGGTCTTTACGGCGAGCAGTACTTC. This chain uses TRBV28 with TRBJ2-7; 8 positions agree with TRBD1. The CDR3 is made up of 17 amino acids. The V segment lost 3 bases and the J segment 6 bases; nucleotides outside the gene matches: 16. Germline V gene data show CDR1 as MDHEN and CDR2 as SYDVKM.

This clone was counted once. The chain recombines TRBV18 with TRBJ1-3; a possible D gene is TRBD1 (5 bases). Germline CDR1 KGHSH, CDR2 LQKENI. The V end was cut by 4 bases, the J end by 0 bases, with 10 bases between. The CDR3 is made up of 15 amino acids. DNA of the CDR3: TGTGCCAGCTCACAGGGGCCTGGCTCTGGAAACACCATATATTTT. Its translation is CASSQGPGSGNTIYF.